Sequencing of this T cell receptor (beta chain) was carried out in a study of early T cells in non-severe SARS-CoV-2 infection. Study information: Investigators sequenced bulk RNA drawn from unsorted whole blood, and chains remained unpaired.

Findings and limits, study-wide: A preference for anti-spike CD8 responses marked VDJdb matching, which missed private and CD4 specificities.

The sample holds many counts of this clonotype. Antigen specificity is unknown. Individual cDNA molecules received unique molecular identifiers. MiXCR, run by TCRdb on the 5' RACE reads, gives a single entry per CDR3 protein. The table has tens of thousands of distinct CDR3 sequences, 7% to 10% seen once. Germline trimming cut 0 bases from V and 2 bases from J; bases unmatched to any gene: 4. The CDR3 runs 14 residues. Germline V gene sequence: CDR1 GTSNPN, CDR2 SVGIG (reference sequence). The V and J genes are TRBV30 and TRBJ2-7; 7 nucleotides agree with TRBD2. Sequenced: whole blood. The TCR comes from an adult who was a healthcare worker with PCR-confirmed SARS-CoV-2 infection or an uninfected control (not recorded which). The CDR3 reads CAWSVGLGPYEQYF. CDR3 in DNA: TGTGCCTGGAGTGTAGGACTAGGGCCCTACGAGCAGTACTTC.